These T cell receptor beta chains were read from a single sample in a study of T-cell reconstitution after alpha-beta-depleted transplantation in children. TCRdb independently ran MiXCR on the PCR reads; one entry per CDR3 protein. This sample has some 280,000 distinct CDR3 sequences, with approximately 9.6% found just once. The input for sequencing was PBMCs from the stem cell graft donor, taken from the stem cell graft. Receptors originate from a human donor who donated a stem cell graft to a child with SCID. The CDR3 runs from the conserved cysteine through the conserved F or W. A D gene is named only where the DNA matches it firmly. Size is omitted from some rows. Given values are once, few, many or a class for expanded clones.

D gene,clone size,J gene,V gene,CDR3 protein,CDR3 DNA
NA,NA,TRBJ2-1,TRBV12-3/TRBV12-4,CASSGPGTYNEQFF,TGTGCCAGCAGTGGTCCCGGGACCTACAATGAGCAGTTCTTC
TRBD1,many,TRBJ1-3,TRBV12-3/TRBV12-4,CASSLAGWTGGNTIYF,TGTGCCAGCAGTTTAGCCGGTTGGACAGGCGGAAACACCATATATTTT
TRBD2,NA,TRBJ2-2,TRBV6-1,CASEWSSGGASGELFF,TGTGCCAGCGAGTGGTCTAGCGGGGGGGCCTCCGGGGAGCTGTTTTTT
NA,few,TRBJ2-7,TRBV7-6,CASSPTLLGGSYEQYF,TGTGCCAGCAGCCCAACTCTCTTGGGGGGTTCCTACGAGCAGTACTTC
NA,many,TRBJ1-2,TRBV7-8,CASSGGAGPFNYGYTF,TGTGCCAGCAGCGGGGGGGCAGGGCCATTCAACTATGGCTACACCTTC
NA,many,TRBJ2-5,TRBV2,CASSESETQYF,TGTGCCAGCAGTGAATCAGAGACCCAGTACTTC
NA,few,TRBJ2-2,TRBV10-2,CASSGGAAGELFF,TGCGCCAGCAGTGGGGGGGCGGCCGGGGAGCTGTTTTTT
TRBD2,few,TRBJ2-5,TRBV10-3,CAIRGLDQETQYF,TGTGCCATCAGGGGACTAGACCAAGAGACCCAGTACTTC
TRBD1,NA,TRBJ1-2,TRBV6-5,CASSSQGQGLFGYTF,TGTGCCAGCAGTTCCCAAGGACAGGGGCTTTTTGGCTACACCTTC
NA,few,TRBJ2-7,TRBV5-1,CASSHQEAYEQYF,TGCGCCAGCAGCCACCAGGAAGCCTACGAGCAGTACTTC
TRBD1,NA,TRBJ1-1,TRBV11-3,CASSLNQGATEAFF,TGTGCCAGCAGCCTAAATCAGGGGGCCACTGAAGCTTTCTTT
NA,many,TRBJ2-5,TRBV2,CASRETIRGTQYF,TGTGCCAGCAGGGAGACGATCCGGGGGACCCAGTACTTC
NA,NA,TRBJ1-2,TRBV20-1,CSARDVRGAGGYTF,TGCAGTGCTAGAGATGTGCGGGGGGCGGGGGGCTACACCTTC
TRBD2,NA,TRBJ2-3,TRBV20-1,CSAHLTSGGTDTQYF,TGCAGTGCCCATCTAACTAGCGGGGGCACAGATACGCAGTATTTT
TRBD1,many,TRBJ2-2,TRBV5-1,CASSPPTGENTGELFF,TGCGCCAGCAGCCCACCGACAGGGGAAAACACCGGGGAGCTGTTTTTT
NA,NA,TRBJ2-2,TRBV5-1,CASSLGHQGTGELFF,TGCGCCAGCAGCTTGGGACACCAGGGCACCGGGGAGCTGTTTTTT
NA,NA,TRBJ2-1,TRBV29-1,CSDSGLGGVGEQFF,TGCAGTGACTCTGGCCTCGGGGGTGTCGGTGAGCAGTTCTTC
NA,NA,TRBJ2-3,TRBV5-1,CASARAGIGTDTQYF,TGCGCCAGCGCTCGGGCAGGGATTGGCACAGATACGCAGTATTTT
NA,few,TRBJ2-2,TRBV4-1,CASSQEGGEAGELFF,TGCGCCAGCAGCCAAGAAGGGGGGGAGGCCGGGGAGCTGTTTTTT
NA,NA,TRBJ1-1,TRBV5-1,CASSWGLNTEAFF,TGCGCCAGCAGCTGGGGGTTGAACACTGAAGCTTTCTTT
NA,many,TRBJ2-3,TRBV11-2,CASSLGPPGMGVDTQYF,TGTGCCAGCAGCTTAGGGCCACCCGGTATGGGGGTAGATACGCAGTATTTT
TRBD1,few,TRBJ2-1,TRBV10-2,CASSEPRDRASYNEQFF,TGCGCCAGCAGTGAGCCTAGGGACAGGGCATCCTACAATGAGCAGTTCTTC
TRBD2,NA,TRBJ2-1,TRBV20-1,CSAIISGGAGNEQFF,TGCAGTGCTATAATTAGCGGGGGGGCCGGGAATGAGCAGTTCTTC
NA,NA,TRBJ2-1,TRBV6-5,CASSYPGASYNEQFF,TGTGCCAGCAGTTACCCCGGGGCCTCCTACAATGAGCAGTTCTTC
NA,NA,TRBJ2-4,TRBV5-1,CASSFDGKNIKYF,TGCGCCAGCAGCTTCGACGGGAAAAACATTAAGTACTTC
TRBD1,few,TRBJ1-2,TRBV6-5,CATGKTGIYGYTF,TGTGCCACCGGAAAGACAGGGATCTATGGCTACACCTTC
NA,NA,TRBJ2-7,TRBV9,CASSPEGGSDRSYEQYF,TGTGCCAGCAGCCCCGAGGGAGGCAGCGATCGATCCTACGAGCAGTACTTC
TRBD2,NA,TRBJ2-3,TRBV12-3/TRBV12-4,CASSLGGSHDTQYF,TGTGCCAGCAGTTTGGGGGGGAGCCATGATACGCAGTATTTT
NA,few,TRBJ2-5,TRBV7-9,CASSLELAHQETQYF,TGTGCCAGCAGCTTAGAATTAGCGCACCAAGAGACCCAGTACTTC
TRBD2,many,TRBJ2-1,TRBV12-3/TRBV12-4,CASSLPGGAYNEQFF,TGTGCCAGCAGTTTACCCGGGGGGGCCTACAATGAGCAGTTCTTC
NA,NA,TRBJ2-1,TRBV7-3,CASSPTPARRGHEQFF,TGTGCCAGCAGTCCCACCCCGGCTAGGAGGGGCCATGAGCAGTTCTTC
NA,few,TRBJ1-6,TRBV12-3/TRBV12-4,CASSFKYSPLHF,TGTGCCAGCAGTTTTAAGTATTCACCCCTCCACTTT
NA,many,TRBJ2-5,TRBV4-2,CASSLTAGTTQETQYF,TGTGCCAGCAGCCTCACTGCTGGGACAACACAAGAGACCCAGTACTTC